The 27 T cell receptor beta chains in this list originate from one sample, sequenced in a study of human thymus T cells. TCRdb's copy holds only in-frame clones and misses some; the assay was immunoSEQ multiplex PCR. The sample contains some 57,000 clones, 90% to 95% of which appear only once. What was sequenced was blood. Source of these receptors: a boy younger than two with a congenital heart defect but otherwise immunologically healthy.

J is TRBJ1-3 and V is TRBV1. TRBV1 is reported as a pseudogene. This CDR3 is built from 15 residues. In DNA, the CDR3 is TGCACCAGCAGCCAAGATTGGAACTCTGGAAACACCATATATTTT. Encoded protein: CTSSQDWNSGNTIYF.

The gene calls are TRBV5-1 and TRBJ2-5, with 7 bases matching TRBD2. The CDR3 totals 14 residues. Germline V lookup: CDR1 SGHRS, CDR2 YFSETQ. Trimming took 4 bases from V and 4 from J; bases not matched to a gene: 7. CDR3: CASSGGLPRETQYF. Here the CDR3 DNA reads TGCGCCAGCAGCGGGGGACTACCCAGAGAGACCCAGTACTTC.

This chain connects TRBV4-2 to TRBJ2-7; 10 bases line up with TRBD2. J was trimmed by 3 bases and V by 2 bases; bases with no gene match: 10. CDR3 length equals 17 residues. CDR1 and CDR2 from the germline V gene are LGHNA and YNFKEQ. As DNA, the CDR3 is TGTGCCAGCAGCCAAAATTCGTTAGCGGGAGGATTCTACGAGCAGTACTTC. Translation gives CASSQNSLAGGFYEQYF.

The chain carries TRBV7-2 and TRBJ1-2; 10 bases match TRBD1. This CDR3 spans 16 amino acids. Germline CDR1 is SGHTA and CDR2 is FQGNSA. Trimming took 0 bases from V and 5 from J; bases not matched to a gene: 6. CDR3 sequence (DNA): TGTGCCAGCAGCTTAGCTCGGACAGGGGGTAATTATGGCTACACCTTC. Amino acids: CASSLARTGGNYGYTF.

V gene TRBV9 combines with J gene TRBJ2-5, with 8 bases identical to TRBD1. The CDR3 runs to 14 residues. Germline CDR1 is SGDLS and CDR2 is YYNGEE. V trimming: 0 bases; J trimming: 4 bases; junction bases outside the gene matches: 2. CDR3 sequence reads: CASSVAGGAETQYF. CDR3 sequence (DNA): TGTGCCAGCAGCGTAGCAGGGGGCGCAGAGACCCAGTACTTC.

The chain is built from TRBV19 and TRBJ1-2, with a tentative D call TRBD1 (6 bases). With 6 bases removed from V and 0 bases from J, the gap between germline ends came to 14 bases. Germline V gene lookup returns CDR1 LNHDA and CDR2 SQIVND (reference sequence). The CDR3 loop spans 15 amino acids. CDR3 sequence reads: CASRTTRTANYGYTF. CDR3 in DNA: TGTGCCAGTAGGACTACCAGGACAGCTAACTATGGCTACACCTTC.

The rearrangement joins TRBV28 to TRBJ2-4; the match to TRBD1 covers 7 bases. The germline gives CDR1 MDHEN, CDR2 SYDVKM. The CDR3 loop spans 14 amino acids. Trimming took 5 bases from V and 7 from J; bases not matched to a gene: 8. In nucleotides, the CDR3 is TGTGCCAGCAGTCCAGGGGGTACCCTTAACATTCAGTACTTC. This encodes CASSPGGTLNIQYF.

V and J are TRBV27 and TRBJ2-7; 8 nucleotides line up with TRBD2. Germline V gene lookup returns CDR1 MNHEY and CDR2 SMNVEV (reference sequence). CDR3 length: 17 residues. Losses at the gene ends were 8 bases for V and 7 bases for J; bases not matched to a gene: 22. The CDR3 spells CASSNSPTGLAFREQYF. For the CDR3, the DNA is TGTGCCAGCTCCAACTCTCCGACCGGACTAGCCTTTAGGGAGCAGTACTTC.

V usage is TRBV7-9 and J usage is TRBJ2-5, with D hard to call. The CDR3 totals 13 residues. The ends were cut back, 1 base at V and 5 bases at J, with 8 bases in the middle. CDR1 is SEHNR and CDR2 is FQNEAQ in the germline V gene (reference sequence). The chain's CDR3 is CASSLGFGETQYF. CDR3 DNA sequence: TGTGCCAGCAGCTTAGGCTTCGGGGAGACCCAGTACTTC.

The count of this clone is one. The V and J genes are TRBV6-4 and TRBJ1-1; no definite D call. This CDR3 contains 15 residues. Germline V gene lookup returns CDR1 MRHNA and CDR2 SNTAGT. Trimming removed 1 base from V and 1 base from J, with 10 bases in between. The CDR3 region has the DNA TGTGCCAGCAGTGACTTTTTCTGTCCGAACACTGAAGCTTTCTTT. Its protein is CASSDFFCPNTEAFF.

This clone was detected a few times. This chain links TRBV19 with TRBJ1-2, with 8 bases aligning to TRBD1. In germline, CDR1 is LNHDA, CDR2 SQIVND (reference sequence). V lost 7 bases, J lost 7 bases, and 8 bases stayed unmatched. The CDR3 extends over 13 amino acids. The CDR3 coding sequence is TGTGCCAGTACCCTGACAGACAGGGGTGGCTACACCTTC. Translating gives CASTLTDRGGYTF.

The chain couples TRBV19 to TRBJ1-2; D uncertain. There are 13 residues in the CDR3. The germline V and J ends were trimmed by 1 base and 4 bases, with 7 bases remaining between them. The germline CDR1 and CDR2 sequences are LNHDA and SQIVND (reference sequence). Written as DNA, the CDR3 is TGTGCCAGTAGTATAGGCAGTGTCTATGGCTACACCTTC. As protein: CASSIGSVYGYTF.

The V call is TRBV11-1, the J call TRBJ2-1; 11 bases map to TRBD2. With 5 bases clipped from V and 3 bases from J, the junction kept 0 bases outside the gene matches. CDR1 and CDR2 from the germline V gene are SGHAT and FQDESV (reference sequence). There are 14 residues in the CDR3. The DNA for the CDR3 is TGTGCCAGCAGCACTAGCGGGAGCTACAATGAGCAGTTCTTC. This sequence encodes CASSTSGSYNEQFF.

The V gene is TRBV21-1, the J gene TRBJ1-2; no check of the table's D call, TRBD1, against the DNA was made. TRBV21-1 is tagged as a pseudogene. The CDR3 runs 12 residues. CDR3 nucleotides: TGTGCCAGCAGCGACAGGGACTATGGCTACACCTTC. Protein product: CASSDRDYGYTF.

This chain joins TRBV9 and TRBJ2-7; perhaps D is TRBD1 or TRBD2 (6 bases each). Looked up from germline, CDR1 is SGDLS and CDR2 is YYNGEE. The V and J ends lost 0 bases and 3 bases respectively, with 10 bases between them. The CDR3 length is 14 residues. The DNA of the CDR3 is TGTGCCAGCAGCGTAGAGGGGGGTGGCTACGAGCAGTACTTC. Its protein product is CASSVEGGGYEQYF.

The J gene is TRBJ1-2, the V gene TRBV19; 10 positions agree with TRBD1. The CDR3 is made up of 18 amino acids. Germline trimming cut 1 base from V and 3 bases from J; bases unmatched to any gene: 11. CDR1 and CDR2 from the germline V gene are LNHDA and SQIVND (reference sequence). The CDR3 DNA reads TGTGCCAGTAGTATAGTTAGGGGACAGGGGCGGGTAGACTATGGCTACACCTTC. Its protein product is CASSIVRGQGRVDYGYTF.

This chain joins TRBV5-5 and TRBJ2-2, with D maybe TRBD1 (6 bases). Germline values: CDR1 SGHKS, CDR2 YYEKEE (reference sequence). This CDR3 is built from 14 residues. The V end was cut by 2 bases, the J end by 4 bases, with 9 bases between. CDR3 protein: CASSFGQLTGELFF. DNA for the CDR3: TGTGCCAGCAGCTTTGGACAGCTCACCGGGGAGCTGTTTTTT.

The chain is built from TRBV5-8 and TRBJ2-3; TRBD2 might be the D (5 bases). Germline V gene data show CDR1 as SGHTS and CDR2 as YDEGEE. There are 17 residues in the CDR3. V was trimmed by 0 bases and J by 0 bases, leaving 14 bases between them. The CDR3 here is CASSLVRSGLSTDTQYF. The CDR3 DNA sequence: TGTGCCAGCAGCTTGGTGAGGAGTGGACTGAGCACAGATACGCAGTATTTT. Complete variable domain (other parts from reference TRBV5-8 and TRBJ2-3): EAGVTQSPTHLIKTRGQQATLRCSPISGHTSVYWYQQALGLGLQFLLWYDEGEERNRGNFPPRFSGRQFPNYSSELNVNALELEDSALYLCASSLVRSGLSTDTQYFGPGTRLTVL.

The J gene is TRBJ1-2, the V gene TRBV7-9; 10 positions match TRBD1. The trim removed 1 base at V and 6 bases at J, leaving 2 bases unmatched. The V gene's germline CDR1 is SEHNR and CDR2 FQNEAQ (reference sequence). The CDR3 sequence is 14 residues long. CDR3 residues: CASSLGTGGNGYTF. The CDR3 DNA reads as TGTGCCAGCAGCTTAGGGACAGGGGGGAATGGCTACACCTTC.

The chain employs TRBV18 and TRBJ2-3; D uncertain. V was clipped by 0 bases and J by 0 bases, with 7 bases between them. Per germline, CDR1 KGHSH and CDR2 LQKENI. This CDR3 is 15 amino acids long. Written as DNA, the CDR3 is TGTGCCAGCTCACCACCGGGATTGAGCACAGATACGCAGTATTTT. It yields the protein CASSPPGLSTDTQYF.

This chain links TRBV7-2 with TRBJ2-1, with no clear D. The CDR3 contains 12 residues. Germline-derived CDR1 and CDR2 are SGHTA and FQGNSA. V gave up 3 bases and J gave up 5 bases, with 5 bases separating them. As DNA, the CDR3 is TGTGCCAGCAGCTTCCGACACAATGAGCAGTTCTTC. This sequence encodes CASSFRHNEQFF.

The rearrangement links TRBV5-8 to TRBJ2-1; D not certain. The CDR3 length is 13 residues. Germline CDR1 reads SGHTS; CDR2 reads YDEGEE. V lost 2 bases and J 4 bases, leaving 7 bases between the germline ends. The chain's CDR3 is CASSFLGYNEQFF. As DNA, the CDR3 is TGTGCCAGCAGCTTTTTGGGGTACAATGAGCAGTTCTTC. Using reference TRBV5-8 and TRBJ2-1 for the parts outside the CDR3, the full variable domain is EAGVTQSPTHLIKTRGQQATLRCSPISGHTSVYWYQQALGLGLQFLLWYDEGEERNRGNFPPRFSGRQFPNYSSELNVNALELEDSALYLCASSFLGYNEQFFGPGTRLTVL.

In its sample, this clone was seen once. This CDR3 is CASSPSTGAYGYTF. The CDR3 DNA sequence: TGTGCCAGCAGCCCCTCGACAGGGGCCTATGGCTACACCTTC. The rearrangement uses TRBV7-2 and TRBJ1-2, with 8 bases aligning to TRBD1. V was pared by 5 bases and J by 4 bases, with 6 bases of the junction left unmatched. Germline CDR1 reads SGHTA; CDR2 reads FQGNSA. This CDR3 comprises 14 residues.

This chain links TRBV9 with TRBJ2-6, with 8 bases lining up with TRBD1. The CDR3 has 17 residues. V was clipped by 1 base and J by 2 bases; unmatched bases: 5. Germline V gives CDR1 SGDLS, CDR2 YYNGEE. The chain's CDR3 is CASSVSSGGAGANVLTF. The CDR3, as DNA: TGTGCCAGCAGCGTATCTTCAGGGGGCGCTGGGGCCAACGTCCTGACTTTC.

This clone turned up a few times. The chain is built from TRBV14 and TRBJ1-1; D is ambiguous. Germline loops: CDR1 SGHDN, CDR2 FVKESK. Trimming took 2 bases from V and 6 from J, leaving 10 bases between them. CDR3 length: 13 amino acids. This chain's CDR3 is CASSQWNLAEAFF. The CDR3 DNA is TGTGCCAGCAGCCAATGGAATTTGGCTGAAGCTTTCTTT. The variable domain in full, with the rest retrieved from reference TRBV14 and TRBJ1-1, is EAGVTQFPSHSVIEKGQTVTLRCDPISGHDNLYWYRRVMGKEIKFLLHFVKESKQDESGMPNNRFLAERTGGTYSTLKVQPAELEDSGVYFCASSQWNLAEAFFGQGTRLTVV.

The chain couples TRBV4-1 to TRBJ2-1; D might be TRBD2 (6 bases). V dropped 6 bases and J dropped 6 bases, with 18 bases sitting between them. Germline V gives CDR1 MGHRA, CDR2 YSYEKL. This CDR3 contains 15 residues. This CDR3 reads CASRPTHLGGNEQFF. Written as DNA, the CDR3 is TGCGCCAGCAGGCCAACTCATCTCGGGGGCAATGAGCAGTTCTTC.

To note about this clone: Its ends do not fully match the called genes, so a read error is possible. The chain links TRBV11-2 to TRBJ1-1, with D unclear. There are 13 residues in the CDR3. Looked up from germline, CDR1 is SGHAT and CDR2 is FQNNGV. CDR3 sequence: CASSPYRNTEAFF. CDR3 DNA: TGCGCCAGCAGCCCCTACAGGAACACTGAAGCTTTCTTT.